Listed below are T cell receptor beta chains from one sample, sequenced in a study of blood T cell repertoires in COVID-19. Some clones are missing from TCRdb's copy, which holds only in-frame ones; the method was immunoSEQ multiplex PCR. The sample carries roughly 380,000 clones, 70% to 90% recorded once. The specimen sequenced was peripheral blood. These receptors came from a woman between 35 and 50 years old with COVID-19, enrolled during active disease. The CDR3 runs from the conserved cysteine through the conserved F or W. The D gene is left open where the match is weak. For some rows the clone size is stated as once, few or many, or as a class when expanded; others skip it.

DNA | CDR3 | J | size | D | V
TGTGCCAGCAGCGTAGTCGGGACTAGCGAAGAGACCCAGTACTTC | CASSVVGTSEETQYF | TRBJ2-5 | once | TRBD2 | TRBV9
TGTGCCAGCAGCGTAGAAGGGGTATCTGGTGAAGCTTTCTTT | CASSVEGVSGEAFF | TRBJ1-1 | . | . | TRBV9
TGTGCCAGCAGTTTGGGACAGGCGAAGAATGAAAAACTGTTTTTT | CASSLGQAKNEKLFF | TRBJ1-4 | . | TRBD1 | TRBV6-6
TGTGCCAGTAGTTTCTCCGGGACAGGGTTTGAAAAACTGTTTTTT | CASSFSGTGFEKLFF | TRBJ1-4 | . | TRBD1 | TRBV19
TGCGCCAGCAGCCCCCTTGAGACTAGTGGTTACGAGCAGTACTTC | CASSPLETSGYEQYF | TRBJ2-7 | . | . | TRBV4-1
TGCGCCAGCAGCTTGGGGGTGGCAGGAAGCACAGATACGCAGTATTTT | CASSLGVAGSTDTQYF | TRBJ2-3 | . | . | TRBV5-1
TGTGCCAGCAGCCAAGCTGGACAGGGGAGGCGCTACTATGGCTACACCTTC | CASSQAGQGRRYYGYTF | TRBJ1-2 | . | TRBD1 | TRBV4-2
TGTGCCAGCAGCGCAAGTAGGGGTAACATTCAGTACTTC | CASSASRGNIQYF | TRBJ2-4 | . | . | TRBV7-2
TGTGCCAGCAGTTACCCCCTGGTGGACAGGGGGCGCGACGAAAAACTGTTTTTT | CASSYPLVDRGRDEKLFF | TRBJ1-4 | . | TRBD1 | TRBV6-2/TRBV6-3
TGTGCCAGCAGCCAGCCATACAGTGGCGAGCAGTACTTC | CASSQPYSGEQYF | TRBJ2-7 | . | . | TRBV3-1/TRBV3-2
TGCGCCAGCAGCCAAGATCCTCCGGGACAGGGGTTAGACGAGCAGTACTTC | CASSQDPPGQGLDEQYF | TRBJ2-7 | few | TRBD1 | TRBV4-3
TGTGCCATCAGTGAGTACGGTGGCTACACCTTC | CAISEYGGYTF | TRBJ1-2 | . | . | TRBV10-3
TGTGCCAGCCGAGCCCCGACAGGGATTGAAGCTTTCTTT | CASRAPTGIEAFF | TRBJ1-1 | . | TRBD1 | TRBV19
TGTGCCAGTAGGGCCCCAAAAGAGACCCAGTACTTC | CASRAPKETQYF | TRBJ2-5 | . | . | TRBV19
TGTGCCAGCAGCCAAGTGAGCAGGGCCAACACCATATATTTT | CASSQVSRANTIYF | TRBJ1-3 | once | . | TRBV3-1/TRBV3-2
TGTGCCAGCGCACGGCAGGGGCTCGGAAACACCATATATTTT | CASARQGLGNTIYF | TRBJ1-3 | . | . | TRBV2
TGTGCCAGCTGCGTCTCACTCTCTGGGGCCAACGTCCTGACTTTC | CASCVSLSGANVLTF | TRBJ2-6 | . | . | TRBV6-5
TGCGCCAGCAGCTTGGAAGTGGACAGGGGTTTCAATGAGCAGTTCTTC | CASSLEVDRGFNEQFF | TRBJ2-1 | . | TRBD1 | TRBV5-1
TGTGCCAGCAGTGTAGCAGGGGGCGACGAAAAACTGTTTTTT | CASSVAGGDEKLFF | TRBJ1-4 | . | TRBD1 | TRBV9
TGTGCCAGCAGTTTCCGGGGGTATGGCTACACCTTC | CASSFRGYGYTF | TRBJ1-2 | . | . | TRBV27
TGCGCCAGCAGCCGAACAGGGGGACAGGGCTACACCTTC | CASSRTGGQGYTF | TRBJ1-2 | . | TRBD1 | TRBV4-3
TGTGCCAGCAGCCGACTAGCGGGGTATGAGCAGTTCTTC | CASSRLAGYEQFF | TRBJ2-1 | . | TRBD2 | TRBV7-8
TGTGCCAGCAGCCAGCAGACAGGGGAGATGAATGGCTACACCTTC | CASSQQTGEMNGYTF | TRBJ1-2 | . | TRBD1 | TRBV16
TGTGCCACCGGACAGGGGCTGTATGGCTACACCTTC | CATGQGLYGYTF | TRBJ1-2 | once | TRBD1 | TRBV10-3
TGCGCCAGCAGCCAAGAAGCCGCAAGTACGCAGCAGTACTTC | CASSQEAASTQQYF | TRBJ2-7 | . | . | TRBV4-1
TGTGCCAGCAGCTCAAAACAGGGCTACTCTGGGGCCAACGTCCTGACTTTC | CASSSKQGYSGANVLTF | TRBJ2-6 | once | . | TRBV5-4
TGTGCCAGCAGTGTACAGGGGGCGATTGACAATCAGCCCCAGCATTTT | CASSVQGAIDNQPQHF | TRBJ1-5 | . | TRBD1 | TRBV28
TGTGCCAGCAGTTTGGGCCTCTGGCCCCAGCATTTT | CASSLGLWPQHF | TRBJ1-5 | once | . | TRBV28
TGTGCCAGCAGCTTGGACAAGGAGTCTGAAGCTTTCTTT | CASSLDKESEAFF | TRBJ1-1 | . | . | TRBV7-9
TGTGCCAGCAGTTTCTGGGGGACTAGCTCCTACGAGCAGTACTTC | CASSFWGTSSYEQYF | TRBJ2-7 | . | TRBD2 | TRBV27
TGTGCCAGCAGTTTAGACAAGACGGTTAGCAATCAGCCCCAGCATTTT | CASSLDKTVSNQPQHF | TRBJ1-5 | . | . | TRBV28
TGTGCCAGCAGGGACCAGGAGAGGGTCGACACCGGGGAGCTGTTTTTT | CASRDQERVDTGELFF | TRBJ2-2 | . | . | TRBV27
TGCGCCAGCAGCTCACGGACAGGAGCCTACGAGCAGTACTTC | CASSSRTGAYEQYF | TRBJ2-7 | . | TRBD1 | TRBV5-1
TGTGCCAGCAGCCCAGGACTAGCCTCCTACGAGCAGTACTTC | CASSPGLASYEQYF | TRBJ2-7 | . | TRBD2 | TRBV4-2
TGCAGCGTTCAATCCGGAGGGACTTTTGGCTACACCTTC | CSVQSGGTFGYTF | TRBJ1-2 | . | . | TRBV29-1
TGTGCCAGCAGTGACTCGATAGCCCTTCCTCATGAGCAGTTCTTC | CASSDSIALPHEQFF | TRBJ2-1 | few | . | TRBV6-4
TGTGCCAGCAGCCCGGGACTAGCGGGCCCCCGGGCAGATACGCAGTATTTT | CASSPGLAGPRADTQYF | TRBJ2-3 | . | TRBD2 | TRBV7-2
TGTGCCAGCAGCCCCCAACCCGGACTAGCGGGGGGGCCAGGCACAGATACGCAGTATTTT | CASSPQPGLAGGPGTDTQYF | TRBJ2-3 | . | TRBD2 | TRBV13
TGTGCCAGCAGCCACGACCGGACAGGGCGAAACAACATTCAGTACTTC | CASSHDRTGRNNIQYF | TRBJ2-4 | . | TRBD1 | TRBV3-1/TRBV3-2
TGTGCCAGCAGTGTTGGGACAGGGGGCACGTCTGTAGACATTCAGTACTTC | CASSVGTGGTSVDIQYF | TRBJ2-4 | . | TRBD1 | TRBV6-1
TGTGCCAGCAGTGACTCAAATATCAGATCCCAGCATTTT | CASSDSNIRSQHF | TRBJ1-5 | . | . | TRBV28
TGTGCCAGCACCGGGACAGGAGGTTCACCCCTCCACTTT | CASTGTGGSPLHF | TRBJ1-6 | . | TRBD1 | TRBV27
TGTGCCAGCAGCCAAGTGATGCCGGGGGGGACAGATACGCAGTATTTT | CASSQVMPGGTDTQYF | TRBJ2-3 | . | TRBD2 | TRBV14
TGTGCCAGCAGCGTAGAAAGTGGCAGGGACTACGAGCAGTACTTC | CASSVESGRDYEQYF | TRBJ2-7 | . | . | TRBV9
TGTGCCACCAGTGCCATAAGGACAGGGGAGGTGCGCGCCTACGAGCAGTACTTC | CATSAIRTGEVRAYEQYF | TRBJ2-7 | . | TRBD1 | TRBV24-1
TGTGCCACCAGTGATTGGAGAAGAACTAGCACAGATACGCAGTATTTT | CATSDWRRTSTDTQYF | TRBJ2-3 | . | . | TRBV24-1
TGTGCCAGCAACCGCGAGTACCAAGAGACCCAGTACTTC | CASNREYQETQYF | TRBJ2-5 | . | . | TRBV6-5
TGTGCCAGCAGCTTACCCTCTGGACTAGTGGCTGGGGAGCTGTTTTTT | CASSLPSGLVAGELFF | TRBJ2-2 | . | TRBD2 | TRBV7-2
TGTGCCAGCAGCCAAGATCAGCGGGAGGTCAAAGAGACCCAGTACTTC | CASSQDQREVKETQYF | TRBJ2-5 | . | TRBD2 | TRBV4-2
TGCGCCAGCAGCTTGTCGGGACAGGCCTACGAGCAGTACTTC | CASSLSGQAYEQYF | TRBJ2-7 | . | TRBD1 | TRBV5-1
TGTGCCAGCAGTAAAGACCGGACAGGTTCGGGAAAACTGTTTTTT | CASSKDRTGSGKLFF | TRBJ1-4 | . | TRBD1 | TRBV27
TGTGCCAGCAGCCTTGGGGGGGGTTATGCAACTAATGAAAAACTGTTTTTT | CASSLGGGYATNEKLFF | TRBJ1-4 | . | . | TRBV7-2
TGCGCCAGCAGCCAAGTAGGCAGGGCCGACTATGGCTACACCTTC | CASSQVGRADYGYTF | TRBJ1-2 | . | . | TRBV4-1
TGTGCCAGCAGGGGAGTTGGAAACACCATATATTTT | CASRGVGNTIYF | TRBJ1-3 | . | . | TRBV7-9
TGTGCCAGCAGTCCCCCGGACAGAGGAAATGAAAAACTGTTTTTT | CASSPPDRGNEKLFF | TRBJ1-4 | . | . | TRBV28
TGTGCCAGCGGCCGAGGGACAGCTAATGAAAAACTGTTTTTT | CASGRGTANEKLFF | TRBJ1-4 | . | TRBD1 | TRBV6-2/TRBV6-3
TGTGCCAGCAGCCAAGATCTGGGGGGAAGGAGCTACACCTTC | CASSQDLGGRSYTF | TRBJ1-2 | . | . | TRBV4-2
TGTGCCAGCAGCCGATCTGGGGCCCGGACAGGGACAGAGACCCAGTACTTC | CASSRSGARTGTETQYF | TRBJ2-5 | . | TRBD1 | TRBV6-6
TGTGCCAGTAGTATGGGGACAGGGAATGGCTACACCTTC | CASSMGTGNGYTF | TRBJ1-2 | once | TRBD1 | TRBV19